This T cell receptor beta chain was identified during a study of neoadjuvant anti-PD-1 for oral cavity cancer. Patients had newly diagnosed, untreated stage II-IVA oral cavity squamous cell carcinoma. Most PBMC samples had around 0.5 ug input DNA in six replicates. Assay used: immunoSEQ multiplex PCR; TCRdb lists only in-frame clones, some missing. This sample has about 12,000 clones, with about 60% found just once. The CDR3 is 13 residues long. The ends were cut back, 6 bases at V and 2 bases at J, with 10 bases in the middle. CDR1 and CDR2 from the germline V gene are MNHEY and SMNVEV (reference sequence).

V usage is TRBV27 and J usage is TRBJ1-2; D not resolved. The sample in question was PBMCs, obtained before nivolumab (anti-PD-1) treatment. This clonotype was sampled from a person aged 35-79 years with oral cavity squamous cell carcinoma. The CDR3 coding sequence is TGTGCCAGCAGCCCTACACAAAACTATGGCTACACCTTC. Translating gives CASSPTQNYGYTF.